The sequence of this T cell receptor (beta chain) was determined in a study of CD4 T cells in relation to SARS-CoV-2 and coronaviruses. Background on the study: The restricting HLA molecule for shared crossreactive spike epitopes was mapped. Study results and limitations: This crossreactivity analysis covered spike protein alone, no other viral proteins.

A word on this clone: Its target is not known.

Repertoires were generated with immunoSEQ multiplex PCR, while TCRdb's copy carries only in-frame clones and drops some. The sample carries approximately 64,000 clones, about 94% recorded once. There are 14 residues in the CDR3. Trimming cost V 6 bases and J 5 bases, with 13 bases left between them. CDR1 is MNHEY, CDR2 SVGAGI, per germline. Unexposed donor CD4+ T cells date from about 2011-2018, before the COVID-19 pandemic. The specimen was naive CD4+ T cells from PBMCs. The subset is: naive CD4+ T cells isolated by negative enrichment. The sequence was collected from a human donor in good health. The rearrangement uses TRBV6-5 and TRBJ1-4; D gene ambiguous. As DNA, the CDR3 is TGTGCCAGCAGGCGGCGGGAGCCGAATGAAAAACTGTTTTTT. Residues: CASRRREPNEKLFF.